This T cell receptor (beta chain) was profiled in a study of healthy donors' naive CD4 and CD8 T cells. In the study overall: All functional IMGT TCR alpha variants were covered by new primers.

Whole-study results and caveats: Most V and J genes were reportedly biased between naive CD4+ and CD8+ cells.

Starting from approximately 500 ng of total RNA, TCR libraries were made with linear amplification. One entry per CDR3 protein results from TCRdb running MiXCR on the reads. The data contain about 180,000 distinct CDR3 sequences, 65% to 80% of them singletons. On this clonotype: What it binds is unknown.

The V gene lost 0 bases and the J gene lost 3 bases, with 21 bases spanning the gap. CDR3 length: 19 amino acids. Per germline, CDR1 LNHDA and CDR2 SQIVND (reference sequence). Sequences were obtained from naive CD4+ and CD8+ T cells sorted from blood, pooled from several donors. The receptor was isolated from a pool of human donors in good health; the sample pools cells from several healthy donors. The genes are TRBV19 and TRBJ2-1, with D possibly matching TRBD2 (6 bases). CDR3 amino acids: CASSIDPGAEGMRYNEQFF. CDR3 sequence (DNA): TGTGCCAGTAGTATAGATCCTGGGGCGGAGGGCATGCGCTACAATGAGCAGTTCTTC.